The text below deals with one T cell receptor beta chain. This table comes from immunoSEQ multiplex PCR, and its TCRdb copy is limited to in-frame clones, with some not included. The sample consists of about 280,000 clones, about four fifths of them appearing once. The record originates from a study of blood T cell repertoires in COVID-19. Recruits, aged roughly 18 to 95 years, lived in some 25 US areas. Cohort allocation depended upon clinical history that participants reported. The CDR3 runs 14 residues. V shed 6 bases and J 5 bases; nucleotides not matched to a gene: 9. The germline gives CDR1 SNHLY, CDR2 FYNNEI.

The TCR originated in a man aged 40-55 years who had been exposed to COVID-19. Sequencing was performed on PBMCs or T cells enriched from blood (not recorded which). V usage is TRBV2 and J usage is TRBJ2-5, with 7 bases that match TRBD1. This chain's CDR3 is CASSKTGVGETQYF. Here the CDR3 DNA reads TGTGCCAGCAGCAAAACAGGGGTCGGTGAGACCCAGTACTTC.